A single sample is the source of the 3 T cell receptor beta chains below, sequenced in a study of blood T cell repertoires in COVID-19. Some clones are missing from TCRdb's copy, which holds only in-frame ones; the method was immunoSEQ multiplex PCR. The sample yields more than 45,000 clones, approximately 91% seen once. The sequencing sample was made of peripheral blood. These receptors were obtained from a woman aged 80 or over with acute or convalescent COVID-19.

The J gene is TRBJ2-5, the V gene TRBV6-6; 9 nucleotides align to TRBD1. This CDR3 contains 21 residues. CDR1 MNHNY and CDR2 SVGAGI come from the germline V gene (reference sequence). V lost 5 bases, J lost 5 bases, and 27 bases stayed unmatched. DNA for the CDR3: TGTGCCAGCAGTCTGCTGACGGGACAGGGAGCTACTCGCGGGAACAGGGAGACCCAGTACTTC. This gives the protein CASSLLTGQGATRGNRETQYF.

The rearrangement uses TRBV6-4 and TRBJ2-7; no definite D call. This CDR3 has 13 residues. Trimming cost V 5 bases and J 3 bases, with 11 bases left between them. Germline loops: CDR1 MRHNA, CDR2 SNTAGT. The DNA of the CDR3 is TGTGCCAGCAGTAGTTTCCCAGGCTACGAGCAGTACTTC. Its protein product is CASSSFPGYEQYF.

The chain has TRBV19 and TRBJ2-2, with 9 bases fitting TRBD2. J gave up 7 bases and V 5 bases, and 5 bases lay outside the gene matches. CDR3 length: 14 amino acids. CDR1 LNHDA and CDR2 SQIVND come from the germline V gene (reference sequence). Here the CDR3 reads CASSVVAGVGELFF. For the CDR3, the DNA is TGTGCCAGTAGTGTAGTAGCGGGAGTCGGGGAGCTGTTTTTT.